This T cell receptor (beta chain) was recovered during a study of blood T cell repertoires in COVID-19 (dated by TCRdb to between 2020 and 2021). Study-level background: Samples from collaborators originated in the United States, Italy and Spain and spanned both the acute and convalescent phases of COVID-19. Sample metadata almost always included a de-identified subject ID, COVID-19 status, age in years and sex. Where HLA class I and class II types were available, the types were taken from metadata supplied by the sample provider, not from assay-based typing. Samples were obtained from the ongoing ImmuneRACE study (first 160 participants) and from some 1,200 subjects provided by 6 global collaborators. The repertoires were released in a freely available public database intended as a resource for research on the immune response to SARS-CoV-2. Deeply sampled blood TCRbeta repertoires from subjects exposed to, actively infected with, or recovered from COVID-19 were included in the dataset. The prospective study material was composed of cDNA or gDNA derived from T cells, B-cell-depleted T cells, or PBMCs.

Broad study findings and their caveats: The quantity of clinical and demographic metadata differed by source and by participant and was supplied without curation.

In the prospective study, participants were about 18 to 100 years old, resided in approximately 25 geographic areas of the United States, and were enrolled through a virtual design. To assign participants to cohorts, the prospective study relied on clinical history that participants themselves reported in a screening survey and a study questionnaire. Mobile phlebotomists in the prospective study collected whole blood, serum and a nasopharyngeal or oropharyngeal swab from every participant. Prospective study participants could optionally give additional blood draws and questionnaires over an approximately two-month period. Before DNA extraction, blood samples from the prospective study were shipped at room temperature or frozen. Of note for this clone: This receptor's antigen is unknown. No base quality information exists; no much larger clone differs at one position.

TCRbeta CDR3 regions were amplified from genomic DNA by means of the immunoSEQ Assay, a bias-controlled multiplex PCR. Turning to the authors' computational methods: Nucleated cell counts per sample were estimated from amplification of reference gene primers within the assay. To quantify the absolute abundance of each unique TCRbeta CDR3 rearrangement, sequence reads were collapsed and filtered. For each sample, productive Simpson clonality was calculated as the square root of Simpson's diversity index across productive rearrangements. TCRdb took this table from immuneACCESS and kept in-frame rearrangements with V and J called. Such tables lack part of the clones; where checked against another copy, unresolved V genes explain under half of the gap, and the rest is unexplained. V, J and clone size were drawn from that table, and D and trimming were deduced from the DNA. This sample is represented by some 62,000 clones; roughly 80% of them were singletons. In total, the top ten clones hold 3% to 4.5% of the sample.

Reading the germline V gene (reference sequence) gives CDR1 MNHEY and CDR2 SMNVEV. Inclusive of the bounding cysteine and valine, the CDR3 is 17 residues long. The kept DNA is CDR3 alone, 51 bases in frame from the first base. V is pruned by 5 bases and J by 0 bases, leaving 10 bases of the junction without a gene match. Rearrangement joined TRBV27 to TRBJ2-7, with TRBD2 matching 10 junction bases. The sample consisted of PBMCs or T cells enriched from blood (not recorded which). The receptor's source is a middle-aged woman with acute COVID-19. This receptor has the CDR3 CASSPPQTSGRSYEQYV. DNA sequence: TGTGCCAGCAGTCCACCCCAGACTAGCGGGCGCTCCTACGAGCAGTACGTC.